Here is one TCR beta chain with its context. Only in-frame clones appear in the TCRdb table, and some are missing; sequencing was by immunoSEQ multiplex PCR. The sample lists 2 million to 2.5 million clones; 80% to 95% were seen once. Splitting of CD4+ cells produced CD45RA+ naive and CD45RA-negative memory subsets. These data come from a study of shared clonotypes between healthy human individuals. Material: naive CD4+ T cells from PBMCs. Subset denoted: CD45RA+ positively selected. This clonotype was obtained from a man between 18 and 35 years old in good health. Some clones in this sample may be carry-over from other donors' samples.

The DNA of the CDR3 is TGTGCCAGCAGTGCCCCTAGACAGGGGTCTGGGGCCAACGTCCTGACTTTC. Translating gives CASSAPRQGSGANVLTF. J is TRBJ2-6 and V is TRBV28; 8 nucleotides align to TRBD1. The CDR3 spans 17 residues. CDR1 is MDHEN and CDR2 is SYDVKM in the germline V gene. V was pared by 5 bases and J by 1 base, with 7 bases of the junction left unmatched.